Listed below are T cell receptor beta chains from one sample, sequenced in a study of T cell responses to AZD1222 COVID-19 vaccine. Libraries were prepared by immunoSEQ multiplex PCR; TCRdb keeps only in-frame clonotypes and omits some of them. The table has 250,000 to 300,000 clones, approximately 94% seen once. Here the sequenced sample was peripheral blood, taken 28 days after the second AZD1222 dose. These receptors came from an adult who received the AZD1222 COVID-19 vaccine. Each CDR3 is given with its conserved first and last residue. The D gene is left open where the match is weak. Only some rows state a clone size, as once, few, many or a class for expanded clones.

V gene,J gene,clone size,D gene,CDR3 DNA,CDR3 protein
TRBV7-2,TRBJ1-5,.,TRBD1,TGTGCCAGCAGCTCCCAGGGGGCCCTTAGCAATCAGCCCCAGCATTTT,CASSSQGALSNQPQHF
TRBV19,TRBJ2-1,.,.,TGTGCCAGTAGTATACCCCCGGCGGGCAGGGGAGGAAATGAGCAGTTCTTC,CASSIPPAGRGGNEQFF
TRBV15,TRBJ1-6,.,.,TGTGCCACCAGCAGAGGGGGGATTAATTCACCCCTCCACTTT,CATSRGGINSPLHF
TRBV6-5,TRBJ1-6,.,TRBD1,TGTGCCAGCAGTTCGACAGGGCCTAATTCACCCCTCCACTTT,CASSSTGPNSPLHF
TRBV5-6,TRBJ1-2,few,.,TGTGCCAGCAGCCGCGACAGTAGCATTAACTATGGCTACACCTTC,CASSRDSSINYGYTF
TRBV9,TRBJ2-2,.,.,TGTGCCAGCAGCGTGAGAGGGGATGCAGACACCGGGGAGCTGTTTTTT,CASSVRGDADTGELFF
TRBV6-5,TRBJ2-7,.,.,TGTGCCAGCAGTTACAGGCAGGGGGGGTCCTACGAGCAGTACTTC,CASSYRQGGSYEQYF
TRBV19,TRBJ1-2,.,TRBD1,TGTGCCAGTAGTATCCAGGGGGCGTATAACTATGGCTACACCTTC,CASSIQGAYNYGYTF
TRBV25-1,TRBJ2-1,.,.,TGTGCCAGCAGTCGGAGCTCCTACAATGAGCAGTTCTTC,CASSRSSYNEQFF
TRBV7-3,TRBJ1-1,.,.,TGTGCCAGCAGCTCCGTCGGGGGGGTCCTGAACACTGAAGCTTTCTTT,CASSSVGGVLNTEAFF
TRBV28,TRBJ2-7,.,TRBD1,TGTGCCAGCAGTGCTCCGGGACAGCACTACGAGCAGTACTTC,CASSAPGQHYEQYF
TRBV12-3/TRBV12-4,TRBJ1-5,.,.,TGTGCCAGCGCGGGCCAGGGGCATCAGCCCCAGCATTTT,CASAGQGHQPQHF
TRBV30,TRBJ2-1,.,.,TGTGCCTGGATCGGAACCGGGAATGAGCAGTTCTTC,CAWIGTGNEQFF
TRBV5-5,TRBJ1-1,.,.,TGTGCCAGCCGAAGAGACAGCATGAACACTGAAGCTTTCTTT,CASRRDSMNTEAFF
TRBV7-2,TRBJ2-4,once,TRBD1,TGTGCCAGCAGCTTAAGCGGACAGGCCCTAGCCAAAAACATTCAGTACTTC,CASSLSGQALAKNIQYF
TRBV6-5,TRBJ2-5,.,TRBD2,TGTGCCAGCAGCGCTAGCGGGAGTGGGGAGACCCAGTACTTC,CASSASGSGETQYF
TRBV5-1,TRBJ2-2,.,.,TGCGCCAGCAGCGCAACCGGGACACACACCGGGGAGCTGTTTTTT,CASSATGTHTGELFF
TRBV19,TRBJ1-5,.,.,TGTGCCAGTAGTACGGGACGGGTTTATAGCAATCAGCCCCAGCATTTT,CASSTGRVYSNQPQHF
TRBV19,TRBJ2-2,.,.,TGTGCCAGTAGTATATTCAGGCCTAGGGACACCGGGGAGCTGTTTTTT,CASSIFRPRDTGELFF
TRBV9,TRBJ2-3,.,.,TGTGCCAGCAGCGTGGGAGGTTCGTCGCATACGCAGTATTTT,CASSVGGSSHTQYF
TRBV10-3,TRBJ2-7,.,TRBD1,TGTGCCATCAGCCGGGACAGGGAGACCTACGAGCAGTACTTC,CAISRDRETYEQYF
TRBV2,TRBJ1-3,once,TRBD1,TGTGCCAGCAGTGAAGGAGCAGGGGGCCACACCATATATTTT,CASSEGAGGHTIYF
TRBV4-1,TRBJ2-1,.,TRBD2,TGCGCCAGCAGCCAAGTTGCTAGCGGGGAGGAGTTCTTC,CASSQVASGEEFF
TRBV28,TRBJ2-7,.,TRBD2,TGTGCCAGCAGACCCGCGGGGGGTTCCTACGAGCAGTACTTC,CASRPAGGSYEQYF
TRBV2,TRBJ2-7,.,.,TGTGCCAGCAGTGACCAAGGGCAGACCTACGAGCAGTACTTC,CASSDQGQTYEQYF
TRBV27,TRBJ1-6,.,.,TGTGCCAGCAGTTTTGGCCTCTATTCACCCCTCCACTTT,CASSFGLYSPLHF
TRBV19,TRBJ1-5,.,TRBD1,TGTGCCAGTAGTTTCGAGGGACAGGGGACTCAGCCCCAGCATTTT,CASSFEGQGTQPQHF
TRBV7-2,TRBJ1-2,.,.,TGTGCCAGCAGCCCCGGGGGGGGGACCGGGTCTGGCTATGGCTACACCTTC,CASSPGGGTGSGYGYTF
TRBV9,TRBJ1-1,.,.,TGTGCCAGCAGCGTAGACCCAGGGAGCACTGAAGCTTTCTTT,CASSVDPGSTEAFF
TRBV18,TRBJ2-6,once,TRBD1,TGTGCCAGCTCACCCCGGACAGGGAACTCTGGGGCCAACGTCCTGACTTTC,CASSPRTGNSGANVLTF
TRBV3-1/TRBV3-2,TRBJ2-1,.,.,TGTGCCAGCAGCCAAGGTGGGCCGACCTACAATGAGCAGTTCTTC,CASSQGGPTYNEQFF
TRBV6-5,TRBJ1-2,.,.,TGTGCCAGCAGTACGGACAGAGCTAACTATGGCTACACCTTC,CASSTDRANYGYTF
TRBV7-3,TRBJ2-5,.,TRBD2,TGTGCCAGCAGCTTAGCGGGAGGGAGGGAGACCCAGTACTTC,CASSLAGGRETQYF
TRBV9,TRBJ1-3,.,.,TGTGCCAGCAGCGGAGGAAACACCATATATTTT,CASSGGNTIYF
TRBV14,TRBJ1-2,.,.,TGTGCCAGCAGCGAGGGGGTATACTATGGCTACACCTTC,CASSEGVYYGYTF
TRBV4-3,TRBJ2-1,.,TRBD2,TGCGCCAGCAGCCCCGAGGGAGCGGGGCTTTACAATGAGCAGTTCTTC,CASSPEGAGLYNEQFF
TRBV7-2,TRBJ2-5,.,.,TGTGCCAGCAGCTTAGGACCCGCCGGGGGACACTCCAAAAAGGGGGCCCAGTACTTC,CASSLGPAGGHSKKGAQYF
TRBV28,TRBJ1-2,.,.,TGTGCCAGCAGTTTTCGGGGGGGCGCAGGTGGCTACACCTTC,CASSFRGGAGGYTF
TRBV19,TRBJ1-2,.,TRBD1,TGTGCCAGTAGTGGGACGACAGGGCGATTCTATGGCTACACCTTC,CASSGTTGRFYGYTF
TRBV28,TRBJ1-2,.,.,TGTGCCAGCAGTTTGACGGACAGACCCTATGGCTACACCTTC,CASSLTDRPYGYTF
TRBV19,TRBJ1-1,.,TRBD1,TGTGCCAGTAGTTACAGGGGGCGGAACACTGAAGCTTTCTTT,CASSYRGRNTEAFF
TRBV5-1,TRBJ1-1,.,.,TGCGCCAGCAGTCCTAACCCGGAGGACACTGAAGCTTTCTTT,CASSPNPEDTEAFF
TRBV9,TRBJ1-2,.,.,TGTGCCAGCAGCGTAGGAGTTTATGGCTACACCTTC,CASSVGVYGYTF
TRBV18,TRBJ2-1,.,.,TGTGCCAGCTCACCACCGGGCGGGGATGAGCAGTTCTTC,CASSPPGGDEQFF
TRBV20-1,TRBJ1-2,once,.,TGCAGTGGGGTCTCCTATGGCTACACCTTC,CSGVSYGYTF
TRBV7-2,TRBJ1-1,once,.,TGTGCCAGCAGCCCCTCGGGACTTTCTGAATCGAACACTGAAGCTTTCTTT,CASSPSGLSESNTEAFF
TRBV28,TRBJ2-6,.,TRBD1,TGTGCCAGCAGTTCTATTCGTCGGACAGGTTCTGGGGCCAACGTCCTGACTTTC,CASSSIRRTGSGANVLTF
TRBV4-1,TRBJ1-2,.,.,TGCGCCAGCAGCCAAGTACTGGGGCCAGGGGATGGCTACACCTTC,CASSQVLGPGDGYTF
TRBV7-2,TRBJ1-3,.,TRBD1,TGTGCCAGCAGCTTAGCGCAGGGGGGGTCTGGAAACACCATATATTTT,CASSLAQGGSGNTIYF
TRBV2,TRBJ2-2,.,TRBD1,TGTGCCAGCAGTGAATGGCAGAGGACAGGGGGGGAGCTGTTTTTT,CASSEWQRTGGELFF
TRBV30,TRBJ1-2,.,.,TGTGCCTGGAGGGCGCCCTCGGACTTCCGAGATGGCTACACCTTC,CAWRAPSDFRDGYTF
TRBV5-1,TRBJ1-2,.,TRBD1,TGCGCCAGCAGCTTGGGCAGGGGGCGAAACTATGGCTACACCTTC,CASSLGRGRNYGYTF
TRBV7-2,TRBJ2-1,.,.,TGTGCCAGCAGCTTAGTGGGACAAGCCTCCTACAATGAGCAGTTCTTC,CASSLVGQASYNEQFF
TRBV29-1,TRBJ2-7,.,TRBD2,TGCAGCGTTGCGGGCGGGAGTTCCTACGAGCAGTACTTC,CSVAGGSSYEQYF
TRBV18,TRBJ1-4,.,.,TGTGCCAGCTCACCGCGGACGGGGCTGGAAAAACTGTTTTTT,CASSPRTGLEKLFF
TRBV27,TRBJ1-1,once,.,TGTGCCAGCAGAGCAAGGGCCGGGGGCACTGAAGCTTTCTTT,CASRARAGGTEAFF
TRBV7-8,TRBJ1-5,.,TRBD1,TGTGCCAGCAGCCCAGGGGGCCAAAATCAGCCCCAGCATTTT,CASSPGGQNQPQHF